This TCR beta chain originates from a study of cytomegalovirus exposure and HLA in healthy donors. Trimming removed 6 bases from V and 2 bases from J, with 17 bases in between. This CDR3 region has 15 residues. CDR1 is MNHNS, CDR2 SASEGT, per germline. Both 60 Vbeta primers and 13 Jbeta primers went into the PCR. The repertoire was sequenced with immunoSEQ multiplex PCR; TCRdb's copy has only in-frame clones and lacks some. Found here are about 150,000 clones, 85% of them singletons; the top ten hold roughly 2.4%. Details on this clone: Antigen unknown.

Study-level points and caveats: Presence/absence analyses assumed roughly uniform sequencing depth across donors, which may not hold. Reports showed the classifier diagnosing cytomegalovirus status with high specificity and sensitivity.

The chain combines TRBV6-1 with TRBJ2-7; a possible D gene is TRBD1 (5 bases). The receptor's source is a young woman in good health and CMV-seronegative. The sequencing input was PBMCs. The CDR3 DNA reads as TGTGCCAGCAGCATACAGGTGAACGAGCCCTACGAGCAGTACTTC. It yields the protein CASSIQVNEPYEQYF.